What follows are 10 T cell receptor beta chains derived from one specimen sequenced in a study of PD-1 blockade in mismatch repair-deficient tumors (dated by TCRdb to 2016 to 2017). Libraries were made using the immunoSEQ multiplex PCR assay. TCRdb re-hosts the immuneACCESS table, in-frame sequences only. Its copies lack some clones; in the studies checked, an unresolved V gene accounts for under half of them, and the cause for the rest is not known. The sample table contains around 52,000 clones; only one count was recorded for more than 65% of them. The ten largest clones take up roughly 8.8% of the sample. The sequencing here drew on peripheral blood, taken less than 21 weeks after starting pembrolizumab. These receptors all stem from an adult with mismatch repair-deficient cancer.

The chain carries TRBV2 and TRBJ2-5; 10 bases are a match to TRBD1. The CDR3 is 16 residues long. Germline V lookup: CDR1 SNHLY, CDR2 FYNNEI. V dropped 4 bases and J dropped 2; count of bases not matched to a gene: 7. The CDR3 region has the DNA TGTGCCAGCAGTGGTGACAGGGGGCTGGGGCAAGAGACCCAGTACTTC. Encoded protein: CASSGDRGLGQETQYF.

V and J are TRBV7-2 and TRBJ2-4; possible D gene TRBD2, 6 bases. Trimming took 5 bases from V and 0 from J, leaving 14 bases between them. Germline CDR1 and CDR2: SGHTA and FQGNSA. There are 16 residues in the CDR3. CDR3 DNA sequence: TGTGCCAGCAGCCGCGAGGTAGCGGAAGCCAAAAACATTCAGTACTTC. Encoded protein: CASSREVAEAKNIQYF.

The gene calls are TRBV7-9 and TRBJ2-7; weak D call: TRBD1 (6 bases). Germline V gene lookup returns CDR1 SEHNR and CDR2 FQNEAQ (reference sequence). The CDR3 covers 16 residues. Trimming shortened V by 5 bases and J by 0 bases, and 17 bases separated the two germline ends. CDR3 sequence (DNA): TGTGCCAGCAGCCATGTAACAGGGATGAGCTCCTACGAGCAGTACTTC. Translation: CASSHVTGMSSYEQYF. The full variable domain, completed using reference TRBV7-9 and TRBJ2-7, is DTGVSQNPRHKITKRGQNVTFRCDPISEHNRLYWYRQTLGQGPEFLTYFQNEAQLEKSRLLSDRFSAERPKGSFSTLEIQRTEQGDSAMYLCASSHVTGMSSYEQYFGPGTRLTVT.

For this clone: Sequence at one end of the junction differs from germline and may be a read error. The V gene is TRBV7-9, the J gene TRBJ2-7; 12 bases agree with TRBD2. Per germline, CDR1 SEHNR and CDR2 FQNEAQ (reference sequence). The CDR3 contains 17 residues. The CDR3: CASSLDRLAGGPTSSRF. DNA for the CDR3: TGTGCCAGCAGCTTAGACAGGCTAGCGGGAGGGCCTACGAGCAGTAGATTC.

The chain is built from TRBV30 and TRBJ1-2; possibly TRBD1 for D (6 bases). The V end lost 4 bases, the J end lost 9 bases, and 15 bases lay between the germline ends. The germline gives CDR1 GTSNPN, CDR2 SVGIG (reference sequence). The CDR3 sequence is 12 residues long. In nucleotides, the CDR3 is TGTGCCTGGATGGACAGCCGAAATTGCTACACCTTC. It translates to CAWMDSRNCYTF.

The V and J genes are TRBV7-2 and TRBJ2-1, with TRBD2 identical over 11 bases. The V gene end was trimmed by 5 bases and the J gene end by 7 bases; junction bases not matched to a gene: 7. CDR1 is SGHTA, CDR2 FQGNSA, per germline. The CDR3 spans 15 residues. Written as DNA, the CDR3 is TGTGCCAGCAGCCCAATCCGGACTAGCGGGAATGAGCAGTTCTTC. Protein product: CASSPIRTSGNEQFF.

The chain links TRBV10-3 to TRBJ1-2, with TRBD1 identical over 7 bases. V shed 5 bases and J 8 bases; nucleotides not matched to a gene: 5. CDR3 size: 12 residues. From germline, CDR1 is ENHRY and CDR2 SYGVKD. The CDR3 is CAISRTGYGYTF. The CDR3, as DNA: TGTGCCATCAGTAGGACAGGTTACGGCTACACCTTC.

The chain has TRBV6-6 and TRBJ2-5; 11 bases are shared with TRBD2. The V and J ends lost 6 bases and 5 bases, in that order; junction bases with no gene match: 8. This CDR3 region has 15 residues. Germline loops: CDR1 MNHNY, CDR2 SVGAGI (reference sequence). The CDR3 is CASRLSGREAETQYF. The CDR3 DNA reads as TGTGCCAGCAGACTTAGCGGGAGGGAGGCTGAGACCCAGTACTTC.

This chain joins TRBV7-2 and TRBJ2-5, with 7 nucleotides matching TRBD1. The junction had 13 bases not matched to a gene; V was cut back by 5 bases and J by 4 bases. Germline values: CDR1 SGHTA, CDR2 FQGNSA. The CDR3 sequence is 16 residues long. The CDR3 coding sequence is TGTGCCAGCAGCCCCCCTGACAGGGATAGTGGAGAGACCCAGTACTTC. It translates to CASSPPDRDSGETQYF.

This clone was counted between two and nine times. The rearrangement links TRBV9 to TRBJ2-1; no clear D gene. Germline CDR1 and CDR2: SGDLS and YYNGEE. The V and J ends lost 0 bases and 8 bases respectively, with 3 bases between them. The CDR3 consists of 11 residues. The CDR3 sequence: CASSVDDEQFF. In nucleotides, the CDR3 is TGTGCCAGCAGCGTAGACGATGAGCAGTTCTTC.